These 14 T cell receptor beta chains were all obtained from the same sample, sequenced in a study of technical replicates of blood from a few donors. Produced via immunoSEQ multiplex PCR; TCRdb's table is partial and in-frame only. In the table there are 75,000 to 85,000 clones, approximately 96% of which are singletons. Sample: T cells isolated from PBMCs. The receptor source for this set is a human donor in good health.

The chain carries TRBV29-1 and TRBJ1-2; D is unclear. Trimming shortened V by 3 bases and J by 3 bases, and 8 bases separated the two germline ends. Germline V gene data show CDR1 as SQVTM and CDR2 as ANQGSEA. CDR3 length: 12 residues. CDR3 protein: CSVDWEDYGYTF. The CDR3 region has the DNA TGCAGCGTTGATTGGGAGGACTATGGCTACACCTTC.

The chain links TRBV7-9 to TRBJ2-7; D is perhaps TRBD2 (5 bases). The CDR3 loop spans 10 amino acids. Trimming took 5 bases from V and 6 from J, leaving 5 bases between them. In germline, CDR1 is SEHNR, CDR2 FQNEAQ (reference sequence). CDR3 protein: CASSRGEQYF. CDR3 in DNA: TGTGCCAGCAGCCGGGGCGAGCAGTACTTC. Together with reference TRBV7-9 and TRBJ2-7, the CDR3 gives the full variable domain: DTGVSQNPRHKITKRGQNVTFRCDPISEHNRLYWYRQTLGQGPEFLTYFQNEAQLEKSRLLSDRFSAERPKGSFSTLEIQRTEQGDSAMYLCASSRGEQYFGPGTRLTVT.

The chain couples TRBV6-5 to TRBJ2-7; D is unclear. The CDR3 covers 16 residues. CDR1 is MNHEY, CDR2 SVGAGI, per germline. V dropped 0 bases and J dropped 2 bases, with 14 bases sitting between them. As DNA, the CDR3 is TGTGCCAGCAGTTACTCGATTGCTTGGCAGACCTACGAGCAGTACTTC. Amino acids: CASSYSIAWQTYEQYF.

This CDR3 is CASSRPGQGLNQPQHF. The CDR3 nucleotides are TGTGCCAGCAGCCGTCCGGGACAGGGTCTCAATCAGCCCCAGCATTTT. The chain carries TRBV28 and TRBJ1-5; 9 nucleotides match TRBD1. This CDR3 spans 16 amino acids. V trimming: 6 bases; J trimming: 3 bases; junction bases outside the gene matches: 9. Germline V lookup: CDR1 MDHEN, CDR2 SYDVKM. The full variable domain, in which reference TRBV28 and TRBJ1-5 provide the parts outside the CDR3, is DVKVTQSSRYLVKRTGEKVFLECVQDMDHENMFWYRQDPGLGLRLIYFSYDVKMKEKGDIPEGYSVSREKKERFSLILESASTNQTSMYLCASSRPGQGLNQPQHFGDGTRLSIL.

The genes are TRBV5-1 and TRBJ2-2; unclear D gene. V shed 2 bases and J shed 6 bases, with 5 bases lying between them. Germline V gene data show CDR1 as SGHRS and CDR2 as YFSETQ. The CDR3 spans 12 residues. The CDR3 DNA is TGCGCCAGCAGCTTCATAGCCGGGGAGCTGTTTTTT. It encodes CASSFIAGELFF.

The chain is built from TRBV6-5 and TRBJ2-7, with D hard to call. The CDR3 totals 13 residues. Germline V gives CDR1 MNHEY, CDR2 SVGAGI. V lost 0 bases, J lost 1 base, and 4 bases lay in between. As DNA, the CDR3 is TGTGCCAGCAGTTACTCGGAGTCCTACGAGCAGTACTTC. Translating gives CASSYSESYEQYF.

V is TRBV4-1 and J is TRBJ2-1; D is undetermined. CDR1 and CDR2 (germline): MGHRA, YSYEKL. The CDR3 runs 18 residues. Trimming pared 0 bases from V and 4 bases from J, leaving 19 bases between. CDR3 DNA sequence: TGCGCCAGCAGCCAAGATCCCCTCCACAGTAGGTTGTACAATGAGCAGTTCTTC. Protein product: CASSQDPLHSRLYNEQFF.

CDR3 sequence: CASSFKGGTDTQYF. In nucleotides, the CDR3 is TGTGCCAGCAGCTTTAAGGGGGGCACAGATACGCAGTATTTT. The chain couples TRBV11-3 to TRBJ2-3; TRBD1 might be the D (6 bases). This CDR3 has 14 residues. Germline loops: CDR1 SGHNT, CDR2 YENEEA. Trimming cost V 3 bases and J 1 base, with 8 bases left between them. The full variable domain, its missing parts supplied by reference TRBV11-3 and TRBJ2-3, is EAGVVQSPRYKIIEKKQPVAFWCNPISGHNTLYWYLQNLGQGPELLIRYENEEAVDDSQLPKDRFSAERLKGVDSTLKIQPAELGDSAVYLCASSFKGGTDTQYFGPGTRLTVL.

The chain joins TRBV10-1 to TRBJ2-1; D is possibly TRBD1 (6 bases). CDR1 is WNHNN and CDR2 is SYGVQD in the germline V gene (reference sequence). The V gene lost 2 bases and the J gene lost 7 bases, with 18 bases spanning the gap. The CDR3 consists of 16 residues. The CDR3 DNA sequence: TGCGCCAGCAGTGAGATGAAGGGGGAGATGATAAATGAGCAGTTCTTC. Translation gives CASSEMKGEMINEQFF.

CDR3 sequence reads: CASSSDRGREETQYF. The CDR3 DNA follows: TGCGCCAGCAGCTCCGACAGGGGGCGGGAAGAGACCCAGTACTTC. This rearrangement joins TRBV5-1 to TRBJ2-5; 10 nucleotides agree with TRBD1. The CDR3 sequence is 15 residues long. CDR1 is SGHRS, CDR2 YFSETQ, per germline. With 3 bases clipped from V and 3 bases from J, the junction kept 5 bases outside the gene matches.

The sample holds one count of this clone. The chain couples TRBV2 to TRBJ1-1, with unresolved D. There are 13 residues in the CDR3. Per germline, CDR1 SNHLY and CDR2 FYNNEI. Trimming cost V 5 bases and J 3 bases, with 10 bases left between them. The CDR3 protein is CASSPRVYTEAFF. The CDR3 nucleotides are TGTGCCAGCAGTCCCCGGGTATACACTGAAGCTTTCTTT.

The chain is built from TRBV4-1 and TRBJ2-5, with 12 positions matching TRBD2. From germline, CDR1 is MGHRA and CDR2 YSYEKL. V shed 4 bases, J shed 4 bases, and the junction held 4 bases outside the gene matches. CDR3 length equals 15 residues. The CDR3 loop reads CASSRLAGVAETQYF. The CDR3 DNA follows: TGCGCCAGCAGCCGACTAGCGGGAGTGGCAGAGACCCAGTACTTC.

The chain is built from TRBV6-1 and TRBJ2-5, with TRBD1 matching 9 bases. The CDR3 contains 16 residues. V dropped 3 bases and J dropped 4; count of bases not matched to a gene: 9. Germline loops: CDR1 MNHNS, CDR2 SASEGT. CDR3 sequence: CASSDAGTGKRETQYF. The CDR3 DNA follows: TGTGCCAGCAGTGACGCCGGGACAGGGAAGAGAGAGACCCAGTACTTC.

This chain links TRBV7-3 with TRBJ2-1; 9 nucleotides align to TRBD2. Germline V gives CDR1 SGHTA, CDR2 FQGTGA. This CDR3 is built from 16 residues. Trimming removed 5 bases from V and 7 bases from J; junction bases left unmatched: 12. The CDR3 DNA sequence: TGTGCCAGCAGCCCTGGGATAGCGGGAGTATCTAATGAGCAGTTCTTC. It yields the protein CASSPGIAGVSNEQFF.